Included here is one T cell receptor (beta chain) sequence, with context. Its binding antigen is unknown. Base qualities are not at hand, and no much larger clone is one base apart. This entry belongs to a study of OX40 agonist ivuxolimab in advanced cancers. General notes on the study: Ivuxolimab was a fully human IgG2 agonistic monoclonal antibody targeting the costimulatory receptor OX40 (CD134). Intravenous ivuxolimab was administered to patients every 2 weeks at six dose levels: 0.01, 0.1, 0.3, 1.5, 3 and 10 mg/kg. Among the 52 dose-escalation patients, some 20 had hepatocellular carcinoma, approximately 15 melanoma, 9 renal cell carcinoma and 9 head and neck cancer. A male proportion of about 79% and a mean age of approximately 58 years, ranging from about 23 to 90, were recorded for the dose-escalation cohort. Patients were allowed to have had prior anti-PD-1, anti-PD-L1 or anti-CTLA-4 therapy, and 40% of the dose-escalation patients had previously received checkpoint inhibitors. Partial responses occurred in three dose-escalation patients: two with cutaneous melanoma and one with hepatocellular carcinoma. Peripheral TCRbeta sequencing was intended to test whether TCR sequence diversity was altered and clonal T-cell expansion was caused by ivuxolimab. The paper covers the monotherapy dose-escalation part of the phase I ivuxolimab trial, which included N = 52 patients.

Genomic DNA was extracted from sorted cells for sequencing of the TCRbeta CDR3 region. The immunoSEQ Assay was used to sequence the TCRbeta CDR3 regions. The table was pulled from immuneACCESS by TCRdb, which kept in-frame rearrangements only. Such tables lose some clones; where checked, under half of the loss comes from unresolved V genes, and the rest has no known cause. The sample table contains 50,000 to 75,000 clones; only one count was recorded for roughly nine tenths of them. The ten largest clones add up to approximately 0.61% of the sample. V is cut by 5 bases and J by 3 bases, and the space between the germline ends is 14 bases. Including the terminal cysteine and phenylalanine, the CDR3 comprises 15 residues. Only CDR3 DNA is held: 45 bases, read in frame from base 1. The germline V gene supplies CDR1 SGHNT and CDR2 YENEEA. The study at large found these results: Low levels of normalized T-cell clonal expansion were also seen in some patients who did not respond. Which antigens the clonally expanded peripheral T cells were specific for was not determined. At doses from 0.1 to 3.0 mg/kg, clonal expansion was seen in both CD4+ and CD8+ blood T cells between baseline and week 6. After ivuxolimab, expanded clones were on average more numerous among CD8+ T cells than among CD4+ T cells. In the 0.1-3.0 mg/kg groups, partial responders were among the patients with the lowest normalized peripheral clonal expansion, particularly in CD8+ T cells.

Patients with autoimmune disease history or receiving systemic immunosuppression were excluded from the trial. Peripheral blood for TCR sequencing was drawn from every dose cohort at baseline, at cycle 4 day 1 and at cycle 7 day 1. The samples were drawn from a first-in-human, open-label, multicenter phase I dose-escalation trial of ivuxolimab. The trial enrolled adults with locally advanced or metastatic head and neck squamous cell, hepatocellular, melanoma or renal cell carcinoma. Before TCR sequencing, CD4+ T cells and CD8+ T cells from peripheral blood were sorted into separate populations. This material consisted of CD4+ or CD8+ T cells sorted from blood, taken in a trial of the OX40 agonist ivuxolimab. The rearranged segments are TRBV11-3 and TRBJ2-1; 6 matching bases give a weak D call of TRBD2. This TCR was sampled from an adult with an advanced solid tumor such as melanoma, head and neck, liver or kidney cancer. The base sequence is TGTGCCAGCAGCCCCCGGGGTAGCGGCTACAATGAGCAGTTCTTC. This is translated as CASSPRGSGYNEQFF.